This is a list of T cell receptor beta chains from one sample in a study of T cell responses to AZD1222 COVID-19 vaccine. TCRdb keeps only in-frame clones here, not all; method: immunoSEQ multiplex PCR. Of 90,000 to 120,000 clones in the sample, 85% to 95% are singletons; the top ten hold around 5%. Sequencing used peripheral blood, obtained on day 0 of AZD1222 vaccination. The receptors were gathered from an adult in good health. CDR3s include the opening cysteine and the closing phenylalanine or tryptophan. A D gene is named only where the DNA matches it firmly. The size of a clone is reported for some rows only, either as once, few or many, or as a class for expanded clones.

v_gene	abundance	d_gene	j_gene	CDR3aa	CDR3nt
TRBV6-5	NA	NA	TRBJ2-5	CASRREKKQETQYF	TGTGCCAGCAGACGGGAAAAGAAACAAGAGACCCAGTACTTC
TRBV10-3	NA	NA	TRBJ1-1	CAIRIGEENTEAFF	TGTGCCATCAGGATCGGCGAAGAGAACACTGAAGCTTTCTTT
TRBV19	NA	TRBD2	TRBJ2-3	CASRLLAGGVGHTQYF	TGTGCCAGTAGACTACTAGCGGGAGGTGTCGGTCATACGCAGTATTTT
TRBV11-3	NA	TRBD2	TRBJ2-1	CASSFSGSVYNEQFF	TGTGCCAGCAGCTTTAGCGGGAGCGTCTACAATGAGCAGTTCTTC
TRBV19	NA	NA	TRBJ2-2	CASSWASTGELFF	TGTGCCAGTAGTTGGGCTAGCACCGGGGAGCTGTTTTTT
TRBV5-1	NA	TRBD1	TRBJ2-7	CASSGKISDRAAYEQYF	TGCGCCAGCAGCGGAAAGATCTCAGACAGGGCAGCCTACGAGCAGTACTTC
TRBV5-4	NA	TRBD2	TRBJ2-5	CASRNVAGKETQYF	TGTGCCAGCAGGAACGTAGCGGGTAAAGAGACCCAGTACTTC
TRBV7-2	NA	NA	TRBJ1-4	CASSLGIAGGNEKLFF	TGTGCCAGCAGCTTAGGGATTGCAGGCGGGAATGAAAAACTGTTTTTT
TRBV28	NA	TRBD2	TRBJ2-7	CASSDLAGEILANSYEQYF	TGTGCCAGCAGTGATTTAGCGGGAGAGATTCTAGCGAACTCCTACGAGCAGTACTTC
TRBV2	NA	TRBD2	TRBJ2-3	CASLKRERPDTQYF	TGTGCCAGCCTAAAGCGGGAGAGGCCAGATACGCAGTATTTT
TRBV5-6	NA	NA	TRBJ1-6	CASSLFVDSPLHF	TGTGCCAGCAGCTTGTTTGTGGATTCACCCCTCCACTTT
TRBV6-6	NA	TRBD1	TRBJ1-3	CASSHTGTEKTGNTIYF	TGTGCCAGCAGTCACACCGGGACAGAGAAAACTGGAAACACCATATATTTT
TRBV28	NA	NA	TRBJ1-2	CASRPFPFNYGYTF	TGTGCCAGCAGGCCGTTTCCTTTTAACTATGGCTACACCTTC
TRBV29-1	NA	NA	TRBJ2-5	CSAGRDSKETQYF	TGCAGCGCTGGACGGGACTCCAAAGAGACCCAGTACTTC
TRBV2	NA	TRBD1	TRBJ2-6	CASIAGGAGANVLTF	TGTGCCAGCATTGCAGGGGGCGCTGGGGCCAACGTCCTGACTTTC
TRBV28	NA	TRBD1	TRBJ1-3	CASTADRVGNTIYF	TGTGCCAGCACCGCGGACAGGGTAGGAAACACCATATATTTT
TRBV6-5	NA	NA	TRBJ2-3	CASSNGPISTDTQYF	TGTGCCAGCAGTAACGGACCGATAAGCACAGATACGCAGTATTTT
TRBV7-2	NA	TRBD1	TRBJ1-2	CASSFDGQGYGYTF	TGTGCCAGCAGCTTTGATGGACAGGGGTATGGCTACACCTTC
TRBV28	NA	NA	TRBJ2-7	CASSLTYSYEQYF	TGTGCCAGCAGTTTAACCTATTCCTACGAGCAGTACTTC
TRBV7-8	NA	TRBD2	TRBJ2-7	CASSLAGGTYEQYF	TGTGCCAGCAGCCTAGCGGGAGGGACCTACGAGCAGTACTTC
TRBV10-2	NA	NA	TRBJ1-3	CASRASGASGNTIYF	TGCGCCAGCAGGGCCTCAGGGGCCTCTGGAAACACCATATATTTT
TRBV3-1/TRBV3-2	NA	TRBD1	TRBJ1-2	CASSLGQGFYGYTF	TGTGCCAGCAGCCTAGGACAGGGCTTCTATGGCTACACCTTC
TRBV24-1	few	NA	TRBJ1-2	CATSSHEANYGYTF	TGTGCCACCTCGAGCCACGAAGCTAACTATGGCTACACCTTC
TRBV3-1/TRBV3-2	NA	TRBD1	TRBJ1-3	CASSPRGQGLNTIYF	TGTGCCAGCAGCCCCAGGGGACAGGGATTAAACACCATATATTTT
TRBV24-1	NA	NA	TRBJ2-5	CATSDPGQGFQETQYF	TGTGCCACCAGTGATCCGGGCCAGGGTTTTCAAGAGACCCAGTACTTC
TRBV19	NA	NA	TRBJ1-5	CASRRTDSNQPQHF	TGTGCCAGTAGGAGGACTGATAGCAATCAGCCCCAGCATTTT
TRBV7-2	NA	NA	TRBJ1-2	CASSLAHLGARGYTF	TGTGCCAGCAGCTTAGCCCACCTGGGGGCCCGAGGCTACACCTTC
TRBV2	NA	TRBD1	TRBJ2-1	CASSRTGGSVRNEQFF	TGTGCCAGCAGTCGCACAGGGGGCAGTGTCCGCAATGAGCAGTTCTTC
TRBV29-1	NA	NA	TRBJ1-2	CSVEVAGTYGYTF	TGCAGCGTTGAAGTTGCAGGAACCTATGGCTACACCTTC
TRBV19	NA	TRBD2	TRBJ2-3	CASSISGDTDTQYF	TGTGCCAGTAGTATAAGCGGGGACACAGATACGCAGTATTTT
TRBV5-1	NA	NA	TRBJ2-1	CASNWGPSASYNEQFF	TGCGCCAGCAACTGGGGCCCTAGCGCCTCCTACAATGAGCAGTTCTTC
TRBV28	NA	NA	TRBJ2-1	CASSPPTIGPFF	TGTGCCAGCAGTCCCCCGACCATTGGTCCCTTCTTC
TRBV6-5	once	TRBD1	TRBJ2-7	CASRNRGLSSYEQYF	TGTGCCAGCAGAAACAGGGGGCTGAGCTCCTACGAGCAGTACTTC
TRBV11-2	NA	TRBD1	TRBJ2-7	CASSLLSQGFDEQYF	TGTGCCAGCAGCTTACTATCACAGGGGTTTGACGAGCAGTACTTC
TRBV5-1	NA	NA	TRBJ1-1	CASSLLVDSVNTEAFF	TGCGCCAGCAGCTTGTTAGTGGACAGCGTGAACACTGAAGCTTTCTTT
TRBV27	NA	NA	TRBJ2-5	CASGGSLETQYF	TGTGCCAGCGGGGGGTCCTTGGAGACCCAGTACTTC
TRBV5-5	NA	NA	TRBJ2-7	CASSLVEREQYF	TGTGCCAGCAGCTTGGTAGAGCGCGAGCAGTACTTC
TRBV6-5	NA	NA	TRBJ2-7	CASTAIGGSRYEQYF	TGTGCCAGCACCGCGATAGGGGGGAGTAGGTACGAGCAGTACTTC
TRBV2	once	NA	TRBJ1-3	CASSPGNTIYF	TGTGCCAGCAGTCCGGGAAACACCATATATTTT
TRBV4-2	NA	TRBD2	TRBJ2-7	CASSQDRTSGEDEQYF	TGTGCCAGCAGCCAAGATCGGACTAGCGGGGAGGACGAGCAGTACTTC
TRBV4-1	NA	NA	TRBJ2-7	CASSQGIGEQYF	TGCGCCAGCAGCCAAGGTATTGGCGAGCAGTACTTC
TRBV20-1	NA	NA	TRBJ1-1	CSASAAGGRNTEAFF	TGCAGTGCTAGTGCCGCGGGAGGGAGGAACACTGAAGCTTTCTTT
TRBV30	NA	NA	TRBJ2-6	CAWSKWSGANVLTF	TGTGCCTGGAGTAAGTGGTCTGGGGCCAACGTCCTGACTTTC
TRBV6-5	NA	TRBD2	TRBJ2-4	CASHEAGVSKNIQYF	TGTGCCAGTCACGAGGCGGGAGTGTCCAAAAACATTCAGTACTTC
TRBV6-1	NA	NA	TRBJ2-7	CASSEETGDSDEQYF	TGTGCCAGCAGTGAAGAAACAGGGGACTCCGACGAGCAGTACTTC
TRBV4-3	NA	TRBD1	TRBJ1-6	CASSPYLTGEVTPLHF	TGCGCCAGCAGCCCCTATCTGACAGGGGAAGTGACACCCCTCCACTTT
TRBV7-3	NA	TRBD1	TRBJ2-2	CASSAWTGAPGELFF	TGTGCCAGCAGCGCATGGACAGGGGCGCCCGGGGAGCTGTTTTTT
TRBV10-3	NA	NA	TRBJ2-1	CAISSDQPAYNEQFF	TGTGCCATCAGTTCCGACCAGCCCGCCTACAATGAGCAGTTCTTC
TRBV7-3	NA	TRBD2	TRBJ2-5	CASSFSGKETQYF	TGTGCCAGCAGCTTTAGCGGGAAAGAGACCCAGTACTTC
TRBV2	NA	NA	TRBJ1-2	CASNGQSNYGYTF	TGTGCCAGCAACGGACAGTCTAACTATGGCTACACCTTC
TRBV18	NA	TRBD2	TRBJ2-1	CASSPLPPSGSFYNEQFF	TGTGCCAGCTCACCTCTTCCCCCTAGCGGGAGCTTTTACAATGAGCAGTTCTTC